What follows are 22 T cell receptor beta chains derived from one specimen sequenced in a study of naive and memory T cell subsets. Two oligonucleotides, mixed equimolar, formed the beta constant-region primer covering TRBC1 and TRBC2. TCRdb itself ran the UMI-ligation and nested PCR reads through MiXCR, one entry per CDR3 protein. The table shows around 23,000 distinct CDR3 sequences, with 9.5% to 11% occurring only once. The sample consisted of central memory CD8+ T cells from blood. The receptor source for this set is a human donor in good health.

The chain carries TRBV7-9 and TRBJ2-6, with D uncertain. V lost 5 bases and J lost 2, with 13 bases in between. Germline loops: CDR1 SEHNR, CDR2 FQNEAQ (reference sequence). This CDR3 has 16 residues. CDR3 in DNA: TGTGCCAGCAGCGGGATAGTTCTCGCTGGGGCCAACGTCCTGACTTTC. Translation: CASSGIVLAGANVLTF.

This chain links TRBV20-1 with TRBJ2-1; a weak D match, TRBD1 (5 bases). CDR1 and CDR2 (germline): DFQATT, SNEGSKA (reference sequence). Trimming shortened V by 6 bases and J by 5 bases, and 14 bases separated the two germline ends. CDR3 length: 13 amino acids. The CDR3 DNA sequence: TGCAGTGCCCCACGGCAGGGCCACAATGAGCAGTTCTTC. Translation gives CSAPRQGHNEQFF.

This clonotype was recorded at least ten times. The chain recombines TRBV25-1 with TRBJ1-3; 12 bases are a match to TRBD1. This CDR3 is built from 21 residues. V was pared by 3 bases and J by 1 base, with 16 bases of the junction left unmatched. In germline, CDR1 is MGHDK, CDR2 SYGVNS. The CDR3 DNA reads TGTGCCAGCAGTGATCGATGGGGGGACAGGGGGCCCGGTTTGTCTGGAAACACCATATATTTT. Amino acids: CASSDRWGDRGPGLSGNTIYF.

This clonotype was seen at least ten times. J is TRBJ2-1 and V is TRBV7-8; a weak D match, TRBD1 (5 bases). Trimming cost V 2 bases and J 6 bases, with 5 bases left between them. CDR1 is SGHVS, CDR2 FQNEAQ, per germline. The CDR3 length is 12 residues. CDR3 coding DNA: TGTGCCAGCAGCTTACAGGGCAATGAGCAGTTCTTC. This translates into CASSLQGNEQFF.

In this sample, this clonotype turned up a few times. The chain uses TRBV20-1 and TRBJ2-1, with D perhaps TRBD2 (5 bases). This CDR3 has 14 amino acids. Between the trimmed V and J ends, which lost 3 bases and 6 bases, there was a span of 15 bases. Germline lookup yields CDR1 DFQATT and CDR2 SNEGSKA (reference sequence). The CDR3 DNA sequence: TGCAGTGCTAGTTCTAGCACGATGGTCAATGAGCAGTTCTTC. Residues: CSASSSTMVNEQFF.

This clonotype was found many times. The chain combines TRBV6-5 with TRBJ2-2; D is possibly TRBD2 (6 bases). V was trimmed by 1 base and J by 7 bases, leaving 13 bases between them. This CDR3 contains 15 residues. Germline V gene data show CDR1 as MNHEY and CDR2 as SVGAGI. The CDR3 DNA follows: TGTGCCAGCAGTTACTGGGGGGAAAAAAGCGGGGAGCTGTTTTTT. Amino acid sequence: CASSYWGEKSGELFF.

In this sample, this clonotype turned up a few times. The J gene is TRBJ1-1, the V gene TRBV7-9; D is ambiguous. Germline V gene data show CDR1 as SEHNR and CDR2 as FQNEAQ (reference sequence). The CDR3 is 15 amino acids. The V and J ends lost 3 bases and 1 base respectively, with 12 bases between them. The CDR3 region is CASSFLAGSNTEAFF. CDR3 DNA: TGTGCCAGCAGCTTTCTGGCCGGGTCGAACACTGAAGCTTTCTTT.

By share of the sample, this clonotype is medium-sized (0.01 to 0.1%). This chain connects TRBV4-3 to TRBJ1-1, with D hard to call. From germline, CDR1 is LGHNA and CDR2 YSLEER. V dropped 5 bases and J dropped 1 base, with 8 bases sitting between them. This CDR3 spans 13 amino acids. The CDR3 DNA is TGCGCCAGCAGCTCCCACAGGAACACTGAAGCTTTCTTT. This sequence encodes CASSSHRNTEAFF.

The J gene is TRBJ2-7, the V gene TRBV21-1; the table gives TRBD1 as D, unverified against the DNA. TRBV21-1 has pseudogene status. The CDR3 is made up of 15 amino acids. Written as DNA, the CDR3 is TGTGCCAGCAGCATAGGGACAGGGGTCCCCTACGAGCAGTACTTC. Protein: CASSIGTGVPYEQYF.

A word on this clonotype: A much more abundant neighbour one base away suggests this may be a read error. This chain joins TRBV6-5 and TRBJ2-1; D uncertain. The CDR3 runs to 12 residues. Germline CDR1 reads MNHEY; CDR2 reads SVGAGI. Here the CDR3 reads CASSSFLNEKFF. The CDR3 region has the DNA TGTGCCAGCAGTTCCTTTCTAAATGAGAAGTTCTTC.

This clonotype has only a few counts. The V call is TRBV7-6, the J call TRBJ1-3; D gene uncertain. Trimming took 5 bases from V and 1 from J, leaving 12 bases between them. The germline gives CDR1 SGHVS, CDR2 FNYEAQ. This CDR3 is 15 amino acids long. The CDR3 bases are TGTGCCAGCAGCCCTAGTGGCAGTTCTGGAAACACCATATATTTT. Protein sequence: CASSPSGSSGNTIYF.

This clonotype appeared many times. The V gene is TRBV7-9, the J gene TRBJ2-7; TRBD2 might be the D (6 bases). V shed 5 bases and J shed 2 bases, with 16 bases lying between them. The germline gives CDR1 SEHNR, CDR2 FQNEAQ (reference sequence). This CDR3 contains 15 residues. The CDR3 loop is CASSLVVGLTYEQYF. For the CDR3, the DNA is TGTGCCAGCAGCCTTGTCGTGGGACTTACCTACGAGCAGTACTTC.

This clonotype has ten or more counts. The chain links TRBV19 to TRBJ2-1; 13 nucleotides match TRBD2. Losses at the gene ends were 2 bases for V and 8 bases for J; bases not matched to a gene: 21. The CDR3 loop spans 21 amino acids. CDR1 and CDR2 (germline): LNHDA, SQIVND (reference sequence). For the CDR3, the DNA is TGTGCCAGTAGTATAAGACAGGCGGTTCTCCGGACTAGCGGGAGTCCCGATGAGCAGTTCTTC. Amino acids: CASSIRQAVLRTSGSPDEQFF.

This clonotype occurred a few times. In DNA, the CDR3 is TGTGCCAGCAGTTACAGGCCGGAGGGGGAGCGGTATTTT. This sequence encodes CASSYRPEGERYF. The genes are TRBV6-2 or TRBV6-3 and TRBJ2-3; D might be TRBD1 or TRBD2, each matching 6 bases. V dropped 2 bases and J dropped 14 bases, with 17 bases sitting between them. This CDR3 spans 13 amino acids. Germline-derived CDR1 and CDR2 are MNHEY and SVGEGT.

In its sample, this clonotype was seen a few times. The chain links TRBV29-1 to TRBJ1-1; D perhaps matches TRBD1 (6 bases). Trimming removed 4 bases at V and 5 bases at J, with 8 bases between. CDR3 size: 11 residues. Germline CDR1 and CDR2: SQVTM and ANQGSEA. DNA for the CDR3: TGCAGCGTTGTAGGGGGGACTGAAGCTTTCTTT. Amino acid sequence: CSVVGGTEAFF.

This clonotype turned up a few times. V usage is TRBV5-6 and J usage is TRBJ1-1; no clear D. The CDR3 totals 13 residues. The V and J ends lost 2 bases and 1 base respectively, with 6 bases between them. In germline, CDR1 is SGHDT, CDR2 YYEEEE. The CDR3 DNA reads as TGTGCCAGCAGCTTAACAAGGAACACTGAAGCTTTCTTT. Translation: CASSLTRNTEAFF.

This clonotype has a count of ten or more. This chain connects TRBV27 to TRBJ2-1; the D gene is possibly TRBD1 (5 bases). From germline, CDR1 is MNHEY and CDR2 SMNVEV (reference sequence). The CDR3 runs to 14 residues. The germline V and J ends were trimmed by 2 bases and 2 bases, with 7 bases remaining between them. The CDR3 DNA reads TGTGCCAGCAGTTTAGCCAGGGCCTACAATGAGCAGTTCTTC. Its protein is CASSLARAYNEQFF.

This clonotype has more than one count but fewer than ten. The V and J genes are TRBV27 and TRBJ2-5, with D possibly TRBD1 on 7 matching bases. V lost 1 base, J lost 2 bases, and 17 bases lay in between. The germline V gene has CDR1 MNHEY and CDR2 SMNVEV (reference sequence). The CDR3 length is 17 residues. The CDR3 sequence: CASSLWSGRGAQETQYF. CDR3 sequence (DNA): TGTGCCAGCAGTTTATGGTCCGGCAGGGGGGCTCAAGAGACCCAGTACTTC.

This clonotype came up many times. The V gene is TRBV27, the J gene TRBJ1-2, with 8 nucleotides matching TRBD1. Germline-derived CDR1 and CDR2 are MNHEY and SMNVEV (reference sequence). The V segment lost 3 bases and the J segment 2 bases; nucleotides outside the gene matches: 2. This CDR3 has 14 residues. CDR3 in DNA: TGTGCCAGCAGTTTGTCAGGGGGCAACTATGGCTACACCTTC. Translation: CASSLSGGNYGYTF.

The chain joins TRBV6-2 or TRBV6-3 to TRBJ2-1, with D possibly being TRBD2 (6 bases). Trimming removed 8 bases from V and 8 bases from J, with 13 bases in between. CDR1 is MNHEY and CDR2 is SVGEGT in the germline V gene. The CDR3 is made up of 12 amino acids. The CDR3 region has the DNA TGTGCCAGCTCTCTTGGGACTCATGAGCAGTTCTTC. It yields the protein CASSLGTHEQFF.

This rearrangement joins TRBV28 to TRBJ2-1; 9 bases agree with TRBD2. The germline gives CDR1 MDHEN, CDR2 SYDVKM. The CDR3 consists of 16 residues. The junction had 5 bases not matched to a gene; V was cut back by 3 bases and J by 2 bases. CDR3 sequence reads: CASSFNSGGTYNEQFF. In DNA, the CDR3 is TGTGCCAGCAGTTTCAATAGCGGGGGCACCTACAATGAGCAGTTCTTC.

Only a few counts were recorded for this clonotype. The chain recombines TRBV6-5 with TRBJ1-1; D is unclear. Trimming shortened V by 6 bases and J by 3 bases, and 20 bases separated the two germline ends. Germline V CDR1 and CDR2: MNHEY, SVGAGI. The CDR3 totals 16 residues. The CDR3 loop is CASSQREGSPYTEAFF. CDR3 DNA sequence: TGTGCCAGCAGCCAGAGGGAGGGTAGTCCCTACACTGAAGCTTTCTTT.